The source of this TCR beta chain is a study of T cell responses to AZD1222 COVID-19 vaccine. This clone is a singleton in its sample. No antigen is known for it. Study-level findings and limits: It was only a handful of AZD1222 recipients who were seropositive at baseline. Spike-wide vaccine-associated CD4 TCRs dominated at 160-218 and 743-854. Donors were mostly white British, more females; clonal diversity possibly underestimated.

The CDR3 consists of 12 residues. CDR1 is SEHNR and CDR2 is FQNEAQ in the germline V gene (reference sequence). V shed 0 bases and J shed 5 bases, with 1 base lying between them. Sequencing used immunoSEQ multiplex PCR; TCRdb keeps in-frame clones, though not all of them. The sample includes roughly 190,000 clones, over 85% of them seen just once. The chain joins TRBV7-9 to TRBJ2-2; no reliable D call. This sequence was found in an adult in good health. The sequences come from peripheral blood, collected on day 0 of AZD1222 vaccination. CDR3 sequence (DNA): TGTGCCAGCAGCTTAGCGACCGGGGAGCTGTTTTTT. Translation gives CASSLATGELFF.